This T cell receptor (beta chain) derives from a study of pediatric ulcerative colitis. Findings and limits, study-wide: Blood-rectal clonal overlap within each person was significantly higher in ulcerative colitis patients than controls. Total lymphocyte DNA, not sorted subsets, was the template.

The CDR3 has 16 amino acids. Germline assignment: CDR1 SGHNT and CDR2 YYREEE (reference sequence). The J segment lost 10 bases and the V segment lost 1 base, leaving 14 bases of the junction unmatched. Sequencing was at survey level. Up to 500,000 reads were sequenced per sample. Profiled with immunoSEQ multiplex PCR; TCRdb holds only in-frame clones, not every one. The data contain about 36,000 clones, less than 90% of them singletons. For this clone: Its antigen is not identified.

The source of this sequence is a girl aged 5-17 years with moderate ulcerative colitis. Sequencing used blood. The chain has TRBV5-4 and TRBJ2-5; the match to TRBD2 covers 9 bases. Written as DNA, the CDR3 is TGTGCCAGCAGCTTGTTGTTAGGGACTAGCTTGATGGACCAGTACTTC. Translated, it gives CASSLLLGTSLMDQYF.